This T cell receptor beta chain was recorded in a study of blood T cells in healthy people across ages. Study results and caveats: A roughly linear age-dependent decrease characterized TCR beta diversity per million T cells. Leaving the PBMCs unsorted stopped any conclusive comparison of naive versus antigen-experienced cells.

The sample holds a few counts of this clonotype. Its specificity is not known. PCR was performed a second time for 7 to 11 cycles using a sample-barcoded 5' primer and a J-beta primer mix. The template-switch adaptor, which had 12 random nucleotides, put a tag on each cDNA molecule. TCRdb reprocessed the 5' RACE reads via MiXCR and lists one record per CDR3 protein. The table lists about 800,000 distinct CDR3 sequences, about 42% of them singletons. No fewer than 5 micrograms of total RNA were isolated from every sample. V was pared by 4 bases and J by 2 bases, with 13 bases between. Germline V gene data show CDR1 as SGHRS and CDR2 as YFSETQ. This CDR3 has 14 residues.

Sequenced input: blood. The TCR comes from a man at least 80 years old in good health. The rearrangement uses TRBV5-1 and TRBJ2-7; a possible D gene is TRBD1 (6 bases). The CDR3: CASSPDRNTYEQYF. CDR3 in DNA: TGCGCCAGCAGCCCGGACAGAAATACCTACGAGCAGTACTTC.